Listed below are T cell receptor beta chains from one sample, sequenced in a study of blood T cell repertoires in COVID-19. The assay was immunoSEQ multiplex PCR, and TCRdb's table has in-frame clones only and misses some. The table has more than 350,000 clones, 75% to 90% seen once. The sequenced sample consisted of PBMCs or T cells enriched from blood (not recorded which). All receptors derive from a man between 18 and 29 years old who had recovered from COVID-19. Each CDR3 is given with its conserved first and last residue. D genes are given only for firm matches. Part of the rows lack a size; the others show once, few, many or a class for expanded clones.

11 | TRBD1 | TRBJ2-1 | TRBV5-1 | . | TGCGCCAGCAGCGGAGACAGGGTTGAGTTCTTC | CASSGDRVEFF
16 | TRBD1 | TRBJ1-4 | TRBV5-1 | . | TGCGCCAGCAGCACGGGACAGGGCACAACTAATGAAAAACTGTTTTTT | CASSTGQGTTNEKLFF
15 | . | TRBJ2-7 | TRBV4-1 | . | TGCGCCAGCAGCCAAGGGCAGGGGAGCTCCTACGAGCAGTACTTC | CASSQGQGSSYEQYF
14 | TRBD2 | TRBJ2-6 | TRBV7-2 | . | TGTGCCAGCAAGGACGGGAGGGGGGCCAACGTCCTGACTTTC | CASKDGRGANVLTF
15 | . | TRBJ1-3 | TRBV19 | . | TGTGCCAGTAGTGAGACAGGTGACTCTGGAAACACCATATATTTT | CASSETGDSGNTIYF
15 | . | TRBJ2-2 | TRBV29-1 | . | TGCAGCGTTGCAGCCGGGGGAGCGAACACCGGGGAGCTGTTTTTT | CSVAAGGANTGELFF
14 | TRBD1 | TRBJ1-6 | TRBV28 | . | TGTGCCAGCAGACCCGGACAGGGCCATTCACCCCTCCACTTT | CASRPGQGHSPLHF
14 | . | TRBJ2-1 | TRBV28 | . | TGTGCCAGCGGTAGGGCGGGATCGTTCAATGAGCAGTTCTTC | CASGRAGSFNEQFF
16 | TRBD1 | TRBJ1-4 | TRBV30 | . | TGTGCCTGGAGTGTAGGGGACAGGGGGCAGAATGAAAAACTGTTTTTT | CAWSVGDRGQNEKLFF
14 | TRBD1 | TRBJ1-6 | TRBV7-3 | . | TGTGCCAGCAGCTGGACAGGGGGCAATTCACCCCTCCACTTT | CASSWTGGNSPLHF
14 | . | TRBJ2-2 | TRBV2 | . | TGTGCCAGCATGGGGGGACCGAACACCGGGGAGCTGTTTTTT | CASMGGPNTGELFF
17 | TRBD2 | TRBJ2-3 | TRBV5-1 | . | TGCGCCAGCAGCTTGGCACGGTGGGAGGGCCGATCAGATACGCAGTATTTT | CASSLARWEGRSDTQYF
13 | TRBD1 | TRBJ2-7 | TRBV5-1 | . | TGCGCCAGCTCCAGACAGGGCCCCTACGAGCAGTACTTC | CASSRQGPYEQYF
14 | . | TRBJ2-5 | TRBV11-2 | . | TGTGCCAGCAGCCAACCGGGACAACAAGAGACCCAGTACTTC | CASSQPGQQETQYF
11 | . | TRBJ2-1 | TRBV11-1 | . | TGTGCCAGCAGCACCTCTCGGGAGCAGTTCTTC | CASSTSREQFF
16 | TRBD2 | TRBJ2-5 | TRBV5-4 | . | TGTGCCAGCAGCTTGGGCGGGGGGGGCCCCGGGGAGACCCAGTACTTC | CASSLGGGGPGETQYF
14 | . | TRBJ1-1 | TRBV5-1 | few | TGCGCCAGCAGCCTCCAGGGGAGGAACACTGAAGCTTTCTTT | CASSLQGRNTEAFF
14 | TRBD2 | TRBJ2-5 | TRBV29-1 | . | TGCAGCGTTGGCTCCAGCGGGAGGGCGGAGACCCAGTACTTC | CSVGSSGRAETQYF
12 | . | TRBJ1-1 | TRBV28 | . | TGTGCCAGCAGGGGCTTTAGCGCTGAAGCTTTCTTT | CASRGFSAEAFF
11 | . | TRBJ1-1 | TRBV20-1 | once | TGCAGTGCTCCCCGGGGGGTGGAAGCTTTCTTT | CSAPRGVEAFF
12 | . | TRBJ2-7 | TRBV19 | once | TGTGCCAGTAGTCCGGGACAAGGACTCTTGTACTTC | CASSPGQGLLYF
14 | . | TRBJ2-1 | TRBV15 | . | TGTGCCACCAGCAGAGGGAGCTCCTACAATGAGCAGTTCTTC | CATSRGSSYNEQFF
13 | . | TRBJ1-1 | TRBV7-9 | . | TGTGCCAGCAGCCGCGGGATGAACACTGAAGCTTTCTTT | CASSRGMNTEAFF
17 | TRBD1 | TRBJ2-2 | TRBV3-1/TRBV3-2 | . | TGTGCCAGCAGCCAAGAAGGGTCAGGGGGAATCACCGGGGAGCTGTTTTTT | CASSQEGSGGITGELFF
16 | . | TRBJ2-2 | TRBV27 | . | TGTGCCAGCAGTTTATCTTCTCTTCTGAACACCGGGGAGCTGTTTTTT | CASSLSSLLNTGELFF
16 | . | TRBJ1-6 | TRBV11-2 | . | TGTGCCAGCAGCTCAGTGGGGACACAGCCCCATTCACCCCTCCACTTT | CASSSVGTQPHSPLHF
12 | TRBD1 | TRBJ2-7 | TRBV2 | . | TGTGCCAGCAGGCGACAGGGGGCGAAGCAGTACTTC | CASRRQGAKQYF
13 | . | TRBJ2-7 | TRBV5-4 | . | TGTGCCAGCAGCTACGGCGGATCCTACGAGCAGTACTTC | CASSYGGSYEQYF
16 | . | TRBJ2-1 | TRBV19 | . | TGTGCCAGTAGTAGGGAGGCGGCGTACTCCTACAATGAGCAGTTCTTC | CASSREAAYSYNEQFF
13 | . | TRBJ1-6 | TRBV15 | . | TGTGCCACCAGTATCCGGGGTTATTCACCCCTCCACTTT | CATSIRGYSPLHF
11 | . | TRBJ1-6 | TRBV12-3/TRBV12-4 | few | TGTGCCAGCAGTTCCGGGAGAGCCCTCCACTTT | CASSSGRALHF
13 | . | TRBJ1-6 | TRBV6-5 | . | TGTGCCAGCTTGAGCTCCTATAATTCACCCCTCCACTTT | CASLSSYNSPLHF
13 | . | TRBJ1-2 | TRBV19 | . | TGTGCCAGTAGTATAGGGACAGAAAATGGCTACACCTTC | CASSIGTENGYTF
17 | . | TRBJ2-2 | TRBV23-1 | . | TGCGCCAGCAGTCTAATCAGGGCAGGATCAATTTCCGGGGAGCTGTTTTTT | CASSLIRAGSISGELFF
18 | . | TRBJ2-6 | TRBV21-1 | . | TGTGCCAGCAATAAAGTGGGACAGGGACGTTCTGGGGCCAACGTCCTGACTTTC | CASNKVGQGRSGANVLTF
16 | . | TRBJ2-1 | TRBV11-2 | . | TGTGCCAGCAGCTTAAAGTTGCCAGGGGCGTACAATGAGCAGTTCTTC | CASSLKLPGAYNEQFF
14 | . | TRBJ1-5 | TRBV7-2 | . | TGTGCCAGCAGCACCACAGAGTTCAATCAGCCCCAGCATTTT | CASSTTEFNQPQHF